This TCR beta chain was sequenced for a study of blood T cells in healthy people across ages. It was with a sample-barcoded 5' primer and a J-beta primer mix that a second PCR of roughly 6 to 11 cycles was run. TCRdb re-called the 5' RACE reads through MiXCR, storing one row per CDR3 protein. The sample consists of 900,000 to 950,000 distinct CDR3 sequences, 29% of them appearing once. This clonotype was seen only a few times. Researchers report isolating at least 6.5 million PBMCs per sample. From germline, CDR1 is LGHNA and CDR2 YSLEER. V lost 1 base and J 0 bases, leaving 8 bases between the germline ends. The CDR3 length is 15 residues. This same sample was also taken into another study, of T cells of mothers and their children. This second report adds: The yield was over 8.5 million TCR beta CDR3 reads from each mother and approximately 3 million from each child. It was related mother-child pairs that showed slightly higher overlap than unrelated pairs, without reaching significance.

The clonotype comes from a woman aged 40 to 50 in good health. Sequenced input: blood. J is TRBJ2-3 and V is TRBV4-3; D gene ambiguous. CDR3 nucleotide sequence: TGCGCCAGCAGCCAAGGAGCACTAAGCACAGATACGCAGTATTTT. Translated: CASSQGALSTDTQYF.